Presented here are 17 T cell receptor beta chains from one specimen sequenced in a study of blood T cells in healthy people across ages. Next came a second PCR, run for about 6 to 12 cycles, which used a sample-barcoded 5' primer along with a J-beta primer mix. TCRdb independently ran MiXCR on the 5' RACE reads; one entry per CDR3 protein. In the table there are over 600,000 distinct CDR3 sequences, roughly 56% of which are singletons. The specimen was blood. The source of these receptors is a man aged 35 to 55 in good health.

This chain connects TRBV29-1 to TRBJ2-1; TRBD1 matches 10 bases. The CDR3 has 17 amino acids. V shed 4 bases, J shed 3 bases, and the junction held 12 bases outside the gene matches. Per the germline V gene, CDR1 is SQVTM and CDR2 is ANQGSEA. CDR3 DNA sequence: TGCAGCGTTGTAAGACAGGGGGCGTCAAATTTCTACAATGAGCAGTTCTTC. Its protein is CSVVRQGASNFYNEQFF.

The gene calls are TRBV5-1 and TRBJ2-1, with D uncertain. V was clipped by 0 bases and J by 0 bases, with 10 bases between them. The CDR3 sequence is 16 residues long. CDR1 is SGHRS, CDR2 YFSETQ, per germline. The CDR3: CASSLAGQPSYNEQFF. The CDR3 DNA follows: TGCGCCAGCAGCTTGGCCGGGCAGCCCTCCTACAATGAGCAGTTCTTC.

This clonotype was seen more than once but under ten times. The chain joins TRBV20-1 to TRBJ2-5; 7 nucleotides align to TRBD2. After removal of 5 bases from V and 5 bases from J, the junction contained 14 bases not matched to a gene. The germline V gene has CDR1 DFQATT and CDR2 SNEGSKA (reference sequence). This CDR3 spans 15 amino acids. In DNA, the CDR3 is TGCAGTGCTTCCCCCACAGCGGGGTTTGGGGAGACCCAGTACTTC. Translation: CSASPTAGFGETQYF.

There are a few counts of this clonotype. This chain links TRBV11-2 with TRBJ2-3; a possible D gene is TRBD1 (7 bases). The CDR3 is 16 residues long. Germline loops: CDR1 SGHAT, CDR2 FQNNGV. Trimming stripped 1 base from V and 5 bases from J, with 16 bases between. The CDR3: CASSLVGRGVIDTQYF. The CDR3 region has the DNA TGTGCCAGCAGCTTAGTCGGCAGGGGGGTGATAGATACGCAGTATTTT.

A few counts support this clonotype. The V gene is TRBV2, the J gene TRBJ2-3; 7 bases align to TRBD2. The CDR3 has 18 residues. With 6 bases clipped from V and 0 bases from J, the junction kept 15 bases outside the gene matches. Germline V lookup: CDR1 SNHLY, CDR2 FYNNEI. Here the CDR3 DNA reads TGTGCCAGCAGCCCACCCCCGGGACTACGGGGTAGCACAGATACGCAGTATTTT. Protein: CASSPPPGLRGSTDTQYF.

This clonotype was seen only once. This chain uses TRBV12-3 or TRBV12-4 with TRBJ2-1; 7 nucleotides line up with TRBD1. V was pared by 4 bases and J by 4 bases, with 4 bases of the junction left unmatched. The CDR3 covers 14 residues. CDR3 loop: CASSSGQTYNEQFF. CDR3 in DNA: TGTGCCAGCAGTTCGGGACAGACTTACAATGAGCAGTTCTTC.

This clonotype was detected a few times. CDR3 nucleotides: TGCAGTGCCCCGGGACAGAACGAGGAGAAACTGTTTTTT. Encoded protein: CSAPGQNEEKLFF. The chain is built from TRBV20-1 and TRBJ1-4; 7 nucleotides match TRBD1. The germline CDR1 and CDR2 sequences are DFQATT and SNEGSKA (reference sequence). This CDR3 has 13 amino acids. The trim removed 6 bases at V and 11 bases at J, leaving 12 bases unmatched.

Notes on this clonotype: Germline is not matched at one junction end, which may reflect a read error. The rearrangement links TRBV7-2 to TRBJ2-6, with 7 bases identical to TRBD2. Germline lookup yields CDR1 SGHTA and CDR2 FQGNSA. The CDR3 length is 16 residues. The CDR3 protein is CAGSLARGTGANVLTF. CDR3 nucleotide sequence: TGTGCCGGCAGCTTAGCGCGGGGGACGGGGGCCAACGTCCTGACTTTC. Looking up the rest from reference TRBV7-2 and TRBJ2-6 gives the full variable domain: GAGVSQSPSNKVTEKGKDVELRCDPISGHTALYWYRQSLGQGLEFLIYFQGNSAPDKSGLPSDRFSAERTGGSVSTLTIQRTQQEDSAVYLCAGSLARGTGANVLTFGAGSRLTVL.

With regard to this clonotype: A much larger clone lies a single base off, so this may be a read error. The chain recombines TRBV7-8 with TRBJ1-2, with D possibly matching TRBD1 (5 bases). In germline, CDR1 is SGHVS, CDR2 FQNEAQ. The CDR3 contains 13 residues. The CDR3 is CANSSGRGYGYTF. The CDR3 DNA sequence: TGTGCCAACAGCTCGGGACGGGGATATGGCTACACCTTC.

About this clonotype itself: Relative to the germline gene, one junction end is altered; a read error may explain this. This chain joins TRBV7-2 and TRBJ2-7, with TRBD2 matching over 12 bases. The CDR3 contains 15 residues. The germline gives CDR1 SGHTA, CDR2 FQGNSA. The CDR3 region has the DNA TGTGCCAGCAACTTAGGACTAGCGGGACCCTACGAGCAGTACTTC. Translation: CASNLGLAGPYEQYF.

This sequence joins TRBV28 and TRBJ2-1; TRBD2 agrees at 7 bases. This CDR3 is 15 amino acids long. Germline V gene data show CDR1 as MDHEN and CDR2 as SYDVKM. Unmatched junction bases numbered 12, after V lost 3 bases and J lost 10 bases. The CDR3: CASSLYTIGRMEQFF. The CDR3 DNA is TGTGCCAGCAGTTTGTACACCATCGGGAGGATGGAGCAGTTCTTC.

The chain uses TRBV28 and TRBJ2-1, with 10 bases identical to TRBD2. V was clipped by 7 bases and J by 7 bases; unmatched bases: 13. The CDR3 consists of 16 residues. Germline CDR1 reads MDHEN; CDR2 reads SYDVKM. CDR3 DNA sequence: TGTGCCAGCACCCCTCCCGGGACTAGCGTGTCAAATGAGCAGTTCTTC. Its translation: CASTPPGTSVSNEQFF.

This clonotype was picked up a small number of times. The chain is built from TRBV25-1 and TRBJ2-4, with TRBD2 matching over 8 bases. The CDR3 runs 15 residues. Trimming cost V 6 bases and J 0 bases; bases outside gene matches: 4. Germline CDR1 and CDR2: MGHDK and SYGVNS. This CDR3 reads CASSREGSAKNIQYF. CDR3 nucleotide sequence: TGTGCCAGCAGCCGGGAGGGGTCAGCCAAAAACATTCAGTACTTC.

Here the CDR3 DNA reads TGTGCCAGCAGCCCCCCGGGACAGTTGAACACTGAAGCTTTCTTT. Translated: CASSPPGQLNTEAFF. The chain carries TRBV7-9 and TRBJ1-1, with TRBD1 matching 7 bases. V lost 5 bases, J lost 0 bases, and 6 bases stayed unmatched. Germline V gene sequence: CDR1 SEHNR, CDR2 FQNEAQ (reference sequence). This CDR3 has 15 residues.

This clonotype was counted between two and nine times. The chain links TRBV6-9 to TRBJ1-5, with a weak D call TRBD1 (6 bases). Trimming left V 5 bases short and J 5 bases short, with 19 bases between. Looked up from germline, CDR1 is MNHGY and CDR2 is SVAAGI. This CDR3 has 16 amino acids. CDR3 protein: CASSQRLQGWDQPQHF. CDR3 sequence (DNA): TGTGCCAGCAGTCAAAGGTTACAGGGTTGGGATCAGCCCCAGCATTTT.

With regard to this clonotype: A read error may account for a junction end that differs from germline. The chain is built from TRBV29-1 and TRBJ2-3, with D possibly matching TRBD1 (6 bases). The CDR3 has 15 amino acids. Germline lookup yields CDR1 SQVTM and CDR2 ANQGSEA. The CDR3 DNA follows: TGCAGCGTTTCTACGACCGGGACACCCACAGATGCGCAGTATTTT. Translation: CSVSTTGTPTDAQYF.

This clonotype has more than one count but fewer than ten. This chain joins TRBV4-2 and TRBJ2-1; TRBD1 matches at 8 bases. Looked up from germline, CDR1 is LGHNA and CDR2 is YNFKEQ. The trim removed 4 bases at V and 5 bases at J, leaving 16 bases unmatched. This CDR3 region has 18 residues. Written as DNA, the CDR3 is TGTGCCAGCAGCCCTGGACAGGGATATTCTCGGGTCAACAATGAGCAGTTCTTC. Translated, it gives CASSPGQGYSRVNNEQFF.